This passage covers 9 T cell receptor beta chains from one sample sequenced in a study of T cells in Graves' hyperthyroidism and ophthalmopathy (dated by TCRdb to about 2019). The method behind the library was multiplex PCR. This sample was sequenced with an Illumina HiSeq 2000. Amplification of TCR beta CDR3 regions was carried out from RNA transcripts. A first-round RT-PCR of the TCR CDR3 used the HTBI primer set with the Qiagen OneStep RT-PCR kit. TCRdb's own reprocessing of the public reads used fastp at Q25 and MiXCR and kept productive beta chains. One record per CDR3 amino acid sequence lists the most common genes and DNA. The sample profile shows about 290,000 distinct CDR3 sequences; about 17% of them were found once. The ten biggest clones cover around 61% of the sample. Source material: blood. These receptors all come from a woman aged 55-69 years with Graves' ophthalmopathy.

This clonotype has more than one count but fewer than ten. The gene calls are TRBV5-1 and TRBJ1-6; 9 positions agree with TRBD1. Per germline, CDR1 SGHRS and CDR2 YFSETQ. The CDR3 totals 15 residues. Trimming removed 4 bases from V and 8 bases from J; junction bases left unmatched: 7. CDR3 DNA sequence: TGCGCCAGCAGCCAAGCCGGGACAGGGTATTCACCCCTCCACTTT. It encodes CASSQAGTGYSPLHF.

At least ten counts were recorded for this clonotype. The chain combines TRBV10-3 with TRBJ2-3; either TRBD1 or TRBD2 may supply D (5 bases each). The germline gives CDR1 ENHRY, CDR2 SYGVKD. The V end was cut by 3 bases, the J end by 4 bases, with 17 bases between. The CDR3 sequence is 16 residues long. Here the CDR3 DNA reads TGTGCCATCAGTGATCCAGGGAGTAGGTGGGCAGATACGCAGTATTTT. It specifies CAISDPGSRWADTQYF.

This clonotype showed up many times. The chain employs TRBV7-3 and TRBJ2-2; D remains unclear. The CDR3 is made up of 14 amino acids. V was clipped by 6 bases and J by 0 bases, with 8 bases between them. From germline, CDR1 is SGHTA and CDR2 FQGTGA. CDR3 nucleotide sequence: TGTGCCAGCAGTCAGGATGCGAACACCGGGGAGCTGTTTTTT. Translated: CASSQDANTGELFF.

This clonotype was seen ten or more times. The J gene is TRBJ2-2, the V gene TRBV20-1; a possible D gene is TRBD1 (6 bases). The CDR3 runs 12 residues. Trimming pared 0 bases from V and 7 bases from J, leaving 6 bases between. In germline, CDR1 is DFQATT, CDR2 SNEGSKA (reference sequence). CDR3 sequence reads: CSAREGGGELFF. The CDR3 coding sequence is TGCAGTGCTAGAGAAGGGGGCGGGGAGCTGTTTTTT.

With regard to this clonotype: It may be a read error: a sequence one base away is much more abundant. The V gene is TRBV20-1, the J gene TRBJ1-1; D is unresolved. Germline CDR1 reads DFQATT; CDR2 reads SNEGSKA (reference sequence). CDR3 length: 11 amino acids. The chain's CDR3 is CSARWNTEASF. DNA of the CDR3: TGCAGTGCTAGATGGAACACTGAAGCTTCCTTT.

This clonotype has a handful of counts. The chain uses TRBV4-1 and TRBJ1-4; D is undetermined. The CDR3 consists of 12 residues. Trimming removed 0 bases at V and 11 bases at J, with 7 bases between. CDR1 and CDR2 (germline): MGHRA, YSYEKL. The CDR3 loop is CASSQDQRKLFF. CDR3 DNA sequence: TGCGCCAGCAGCCAAGATCAGCGGAAACTGTTTTTT.

The chain links TRBV9 to TRBJ1-2; 9 bases are shared with TRBD1. Per the germline V gene, CDR1 is SGDLS and CDR2 is YYNGEE. This CDR3 contains 15 residues. Trimming removed 4 bases from V and 3 bases from J; junction bases left unmatched: 7. In nucleotides, the CDR3 is TGTGCCAGCAGCTTCGGGACAGGGAACTACTATGGCTACACCTTC. It encodes CASSFGTGNYYGYTF.

This clonotype was observed a few times. This chain joins TRBV11-1 and TRBJ2-1, with D possibly TRBD1 on 6 matching bases. The germline gives CDR1 SGHAT, CDR2 FQDESV (reference sequence). This CDR3 spans 15 amino acids. V was shortened by 5 bases and J by 0 bases, with 11 bases between the two germline ends. CDR3 protein: CASSPYRASYNEQFF. The CDR3 DNA is TGTGCCAGCAGCCCTTACAGGGCCTCCTACAATGAGCAGTTCTTC.

The CDR3 DNA follows: TGCAGCGTTGTAGCCCGGAGCAATGAGCAGTTCTTC. Protein product: CSVVARSNEQFF. The chain has TRBV29-1 and TRBJ2-1; D is unresolved. Germline CDR1 SQVTM, CDR2 ANQGSEA. CDR3 size: 12 residues. V gave up 4 bases and J gave up 6 bases, with 10 bases separating them.